This record looks at one T cell receptor beta chain sequence and its context. The antigen is unknown. This sample was taken from a study of immune cell composition in non-small cell lung cancer. The CDR3 covers 12 residues. CDR1 and CDR2 (germline): ENHRY, SYGVKD. V trimming: 11 bases; J trimming: 0 bases; junction bases outside the gene matches: 4. Using immunoSEQ multiplex PCR, the repertoire was profiled, and TCRdb retains in-frame clones only, with some absent. In the table there are approximately 3,100 clones, nearly 80% of which are singletons. Normal lung was taken at the farthest possible site, at least 3 cm from tumour. The study's findings and limits: Shared sequences between tumour-reactive and dominant in vivo clones were not proven. Clones >0.5% enriched in tumour were rarer in adenocarcinoma (about 33%) than squamous (about 80%).

The chain carries TRBV10-3 and TRBJ2-7, with 7 bases matching TRBD1. The sample comprised non-adjacent lung tissue. This clonotype was sampled from a human donor with non-small cell lung cancer. The donor label of this sample is uncertain. The chain's CDR3 is CASGQSSYEQYF. For the CDR3, the DNA is TGTGCCTCGGGACAGTCCTCCTACGAGCAGTACTTC.